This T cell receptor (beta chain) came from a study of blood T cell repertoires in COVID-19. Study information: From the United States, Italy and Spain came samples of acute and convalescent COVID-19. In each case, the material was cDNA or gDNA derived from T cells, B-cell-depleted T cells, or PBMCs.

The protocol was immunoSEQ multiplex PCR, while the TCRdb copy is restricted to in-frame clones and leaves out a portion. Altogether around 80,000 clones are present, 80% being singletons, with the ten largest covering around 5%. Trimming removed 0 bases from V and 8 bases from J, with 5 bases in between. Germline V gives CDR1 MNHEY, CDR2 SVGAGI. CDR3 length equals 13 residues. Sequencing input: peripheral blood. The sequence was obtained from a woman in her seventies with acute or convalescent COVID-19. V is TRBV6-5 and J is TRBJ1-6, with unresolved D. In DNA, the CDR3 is TGTGCCAGCAGTTACTCTCAGGATTCACCCCTCCACTTT. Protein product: CASSYSQDSPLHF.